The clone carrying this T cell receptor beta chain was counted at least ten times. The antigen remains undetermined. One junction end does not reproduce the germline sequence, and a read error may be involved. The sample comes from a study of identical twins. Whole-study findings and limits: High-abundance cord blood beta clonotypes had fewer insertions; memory repertoires showed none. Conclusions relied on cross-sectional statistical analysis, not following the same donors.

Carrying unique molecular identifiers, the cDNA also gained a universal primer site through template switching. MiXCR was run by TCRdb on the 5' RACE reads, yielding one entry per CDR3 protein. In the table there are hundreds of thousands of distinct CDR3 sequences, around 6% of which are singletons. Sequencing used naive T cells sorted from blood. The receptor was derived from a man aged 18 to 30 in good health.

CDR3 bases: TGTGCCATCAGTGAGGGGGGGGGATCCTTCAATGAGCAGTTCTTC. It is translated as CAISEGGGSFNEQFF. This chain joins TRBV10-3 and TRBJ2-1; 7 bases are a match to TRBD2. This CDR3 has 15 amino acids. In germline, CDR1 is ENHRY, CDR2 SYGVKD.